The present TCR beta chain was sequenced within a study of blood T cell repertoires in COVID-19 (dated by TCRdb to 2018 to 2020). Concerning the study at large: Collaborator samples came from the United States, Italy and Spain and covered acute and convalescent phases of COVID-19. The material from the prospective study consisted of cDNA or gDNA derived from T cells, B-cell-depleted T cells, or PBMCs. Subjects who had been exposed to COVID-19, were actively infected with it, or had recovered from it provided the deeply sampled blood TCRbeta repertoires that made up the dataset. The repertoires were released in a freely available public database meant as a resource for research on the immune response to SARS-CoV-2. The samples were drawn from the first 160 participants of the ongoing ImmuneRACE study and from 1,200 or so subjects provided by 6 global collaborators. The sample metadata nearly always contained a de-identified subject ID, COVID-19 status, age in years and sex. Where HLA class I and class II types were available, the types were taken from metadata supplied by the sample provider, not from assay-based typing.

Results and caveats for the whole study, not just this receptor: Clinical and demographic metadata were provided uncurated, with the amount varying by source and participant.

Another Seattle source contributed samples from volunteer blood donors who had recovered from COVID-19. Collaborating institutions collected whole blood in K2EDTA tubes following their own protocols. Collaborator samples were shipped for TCRbeta analysis as frozen whole blood, isolated PBMCs, or DNA extracted from either sample type. The immunoSEQ Assay, a bias-controlled multiplex PCR, was used to amplify TCRbeta CDR3 regions from genomic DNA. As for how the authors treated the data: The number of nucleated cells in each sample was estimated by amplification of reference gene primers within the assay. To quantify the absolute abundance of each unique TCRbeta CDR3 rearrangement, sequence reads were collapsed and filtered. For each sample, productive Simpson clonality was calculated by taking the square root of Simpson's diversity index across productive rearrangements. TCRdb took this table from immuneACCESS and kept in-frame rearrangements with V and J called. Such tables lack part of the clones; where checked against another copy, unresolved V genes explain under half of the gap, and the rest is unexplained. V and J calls and clone size are given by that table; D and trimming were obtained from the DNA. A total of 110,000 or so clones appear in this sample, about 88% of them only once. The ten largest clones take up 6.5% to 10% of the sample.

For this clone: Which antigen it targets is not known. Qualities for individual bases were not recorded, and no much larger clone is one base off.

Measured from the cysteine to the phenylalanine, the CDR3 is 11 residues long. The only DNA kept is the CDR3, 33 bases in frame from the first base. Via the germline V gene, CDR1 is MGHRA and CDR2 YSYEKL. The junction shows trimming of 3 bases on V and 7 bases on J, plus 6 bases between the germline ends. The sample comprised peripheral blood. In this chain, TRBV4-1 is recombined with TRBJ1-2; the D gene cannot be named for sure. This clonotype was obtained from an older woman who had recovered from COVID-19. The DNA sequence reads TGCGCCAGCAGCCATTCCCTTGGCTACACCTTC. It translates as CASSHSLGYTF.